A selection of T cell receptor beta chains follows, all from one sample in a study of PD-1 blockade in classical Hodgkin lymphoma. Sequencing used immunoSEQ multiplex PCR; TCRdb keeps in-frame clones, though not all of them. The sample records just over 50,000 clones, approximately 73% being singletons. Sequencing was performed on peripheral blood mononuclear cells (PBMCs), taken before the second cycle of nivolumab. The receptors derive from a human donor with classical Hodgkin lymphoma. Each CDR3 is given with its conserved first and last residue. The D gene is left open where the match is weak. The size field is filled for only some rows; it gives once, few, many or a size class.

TGTGCCAGCAGACCCGGACTTTTCGGGGAGCTGTTTTTT CASRPGLFGELFF TRBV6-5 medium-sized TRBJ2-2 NA
TGCGCCAGCAGCTTGGTTATCCTAGCGCCCAGCACAGATACGCAGTATTTT CASSLVILAPSTDTQYF TRBV5-1 NA TRBJ2-3 NA
TGTGCCAGCAGTCGGGGCAACACTGAAGCTTTCTTT CASSRGNTEAFF TRBV6-5 NA TRBJ1-1 NA
TGTGCCAGCAGCGTCCGGTCGGTGAGCACAGATACGCAGTATTTT CASSVRSVSTDTQYF TRBV9 NA TRBJ2-3 NA
TGCGCCAGCAGCTTGGAAGGCAGGGGGCCTGGAGAGACCCAGTACTTC CASSLEGRGPGETQYF TRBV5-1 NA TRBJ2-5 TRBD1
TGTGCCAGCAGCTTAGTGAGGTCGTCGGGGCATGAGCAGTTCTTC CASSLVRSSGHEQFF TRBV11-2 NA TRBJ2-1 NA
TGTGCCTGGAGAGACAGCCGCTGGGCCGGGGAGCTGTTTTTT CAWRDSRWAGELFF TRBV30 NA TRBJ2-2 NA
TGTGCCAGCAGCTCGCTTGCCATGAGAGCTTTCTTT CASSSLAMRAFF TRBV14 many TRBJ1-1 NA
TGCAGCGTTGAAAATTTGGGTACGGACGGAGGCTACACCTTC CSVENLGTDGGYTF TRBV29-1 NA TRBJ1-2 NA
TGTGCCAGCAAACCCGGGGCCACCACAGATACGCAGTATTTT CASKPGATTDTQYF TRBV27 NA TRBJ2-3 NA
TGTGCCAGCAGCTTAAATGGCAATGAGCAGTTCTTC CASSLNGNEQFF TRBV7-3 NA TRBJ2-1 NA
TGTGCCACCCAGCCCAGCAATAGGGGGCCACAAGATACGCAGTATTTT CATQPSNRGPQDTQYF TRBV10-3 medium-sized TRBJ2-3 TRBD1
TGTGCCAGCTCAGCCGGGACAGTTTTGGGGAATCAGCCCCAGCATTTT CASSAGTVLGNQPQHF TRBV18 NA TRBJ1-5 TRBD1
TGCGCCAGCAGTGAGTTTGAGGGCTCCTACGAGCAGTACTTC CASSEFEGSYEQYF TRBV10-1 NA TRBJ2-7 NA
TGTGCTAGTGGTAGTCAGGCGAACTCCTACAATGAGCAGTTCTTC CASGSQANSYNEQFF TRBV12-5 few TRBJ2-1 NA
TGTGCCAGCAGCTTAGACCCCCGGCCCACTGAAGCTTTCTTT CASSLDPRPTEAFF TRBV7-3 NA TRBJ1-1 NA
TGTGCCAGTAGCCGCATAGAGGGGAGCACCAATCAGCCCCAGCATTTT CASSRIEGSTNQPQHF TRBV19 NA TRBJ1-5 NA